This entry concerns a single TCR beta chain. This sample stems from a study of T-cell memory formation after mild COVID-19. Germline V gene sequence: CDR1 SGHTA, CDR2 FQGNSA. There are 13 residues in the CDR3. V was cut by 7 bases and J by 2 bases, with 11 bases left in between. TCRdb re-called the 5' RACE reads through MiXCR, storing one row per CDR3 protein. The sample contains 350,000 to 500,000 distinct CDR3 sequences, about 22% of which appear only once. The source of this sequence is an adult woman who had mild COVID-19 (a few samples of this study predate the infection). Cell type and time point are not known. The chain employs TRBV7-2 and TRBJ1-2, with TRBD1 as a possible D gene (5 bases). Material for sequencing was PBMCs or a T cell subset sorted from them (not recorded which). CDR3 in amino acids: CASTNRQNYGYTF. The CDR3 DNA reads TGTGCCAGCACCAACAGGCAAAACTATGGCTACACCTTC.